This T cell receptor (beta chain) emerged from a study of blood T cell repertoires in COVID-19. Overall study: T cells, B-cell-depleted T cells, or PBMCs provided the cDNA or gDNA that served as material.

The CDR3 length is 15 residues. Germline loops: CDR1 SGHRS, CDR2 YFSETQ. V shed 0 bases and J 8 bases; nucleotides not matched to a gene: 7. Cohorts were based on clinical histories the participants reported. Clones were sequenced by immunoSEQ multiplex PCR, and TCRdb holds only the in-frame ones, with some missing. The sample lists under 350,000 clones, about nine tenths occurring once. This sequence was found in a woman between 40 and 50 years old who had recovered from COVID-19. Sample: PBMCs or T cells enriched from blood (not recorded which). The chain has TRBV5-1 and TRBJ1-4; TRBD1 matches at 7 bases. In nucleotides, the CDR3 is TGCGCCAGCAGCTTGGAACCGGACAGGACCGAAAAACTGTTTTTT. It specifies CASSLEPDRTEKLFF.